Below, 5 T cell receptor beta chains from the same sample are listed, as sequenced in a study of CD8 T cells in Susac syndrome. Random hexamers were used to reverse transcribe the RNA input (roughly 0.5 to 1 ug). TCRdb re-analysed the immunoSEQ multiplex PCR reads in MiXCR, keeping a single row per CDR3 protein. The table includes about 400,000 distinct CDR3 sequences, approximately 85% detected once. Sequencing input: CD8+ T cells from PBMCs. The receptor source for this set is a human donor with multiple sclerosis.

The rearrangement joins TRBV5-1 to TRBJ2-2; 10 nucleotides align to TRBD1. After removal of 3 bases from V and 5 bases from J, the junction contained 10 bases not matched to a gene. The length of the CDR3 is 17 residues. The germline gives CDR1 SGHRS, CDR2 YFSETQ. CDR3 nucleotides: TGCGCCAGCAGCTATTCGACCCGGGACAGGGGTACCGGGGAGCTGTTTTTT. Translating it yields CASSYSTRDRGTGELFF.

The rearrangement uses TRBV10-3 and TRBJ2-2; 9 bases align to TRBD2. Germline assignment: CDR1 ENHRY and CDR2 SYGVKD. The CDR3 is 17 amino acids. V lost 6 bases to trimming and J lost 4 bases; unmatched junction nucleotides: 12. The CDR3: CAIRGLANSMSTGELFF. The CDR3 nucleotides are TGTGCCATCAGGGGACTAGCAAACAGTATGAGCACCGGGGAGCTGTTTTTT.

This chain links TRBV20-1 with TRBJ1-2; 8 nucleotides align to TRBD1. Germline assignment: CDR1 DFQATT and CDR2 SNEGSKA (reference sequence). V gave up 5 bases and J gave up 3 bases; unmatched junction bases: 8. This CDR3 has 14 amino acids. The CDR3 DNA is TGCAGTGCTCGGACAGGGACCCCTTACTATGGCTACACCTTC. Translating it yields CSARTGTPYYGYTF.

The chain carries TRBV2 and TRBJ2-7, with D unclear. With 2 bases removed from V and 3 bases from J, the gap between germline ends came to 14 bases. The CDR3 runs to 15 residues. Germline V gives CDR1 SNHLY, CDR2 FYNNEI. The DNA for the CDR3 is TGTGCCAGCAGTGAAAGCGTCAGTGGCTACTACGAGCAGTACTTC. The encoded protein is CASSESVSGYYEQYF.

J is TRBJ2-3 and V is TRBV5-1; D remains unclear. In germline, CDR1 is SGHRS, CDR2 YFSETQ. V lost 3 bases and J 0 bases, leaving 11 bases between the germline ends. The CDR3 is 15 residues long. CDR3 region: CASSYSFGSTDTQYF. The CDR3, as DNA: TGCGCCAGCAGCTACTCGTTTGGCAGCACAGATACGCAGTATTTT.